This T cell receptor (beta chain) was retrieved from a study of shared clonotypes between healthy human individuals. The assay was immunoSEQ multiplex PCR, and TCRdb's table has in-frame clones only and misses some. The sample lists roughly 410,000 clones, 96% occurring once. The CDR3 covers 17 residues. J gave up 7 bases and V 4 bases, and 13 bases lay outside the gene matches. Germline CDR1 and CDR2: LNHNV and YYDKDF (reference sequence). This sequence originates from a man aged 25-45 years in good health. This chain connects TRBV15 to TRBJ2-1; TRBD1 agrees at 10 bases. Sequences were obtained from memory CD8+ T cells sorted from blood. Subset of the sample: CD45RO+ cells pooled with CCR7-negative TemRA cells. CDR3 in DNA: TGTGCCACCAGCAAAGGGGACCTAGGACAGGGGGGAAATGAGCAGTTCTTC. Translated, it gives CATSKGDLGQGGNEQFF.